Reported below is one T cell receptor beta chain. Its target is not known. This sample stems from a study of cytomegalovirus exposure and HLA in healthy donors. Points from the study as a whole: Diagnosis of cytomegalovirus status made by the classifier reportedly showed high specificity and sensitivity. Most TCR sequences proved rare, with some public TCRs found in many donors.

This CDR3 has 15 amino acids. In germline, CDR1 is LNHDA, CDR2 SQIVND (reference sequence). Trimming cost V 2 bases and J 3 bases; bases outside gene matches: 6. Separate from the approximately 700-subject first cohort was the 120-subject validation cohort, to which the donors belonged. Sequencing was performed with immunoSEQ multiplex PCR; in TCRdb, only in-frame clones are kept and a portion is missing. The sample contains hundreds of thousands of clones, approximately 86% of which appear only once. This sequence joins TRBV19 and TRBJ2-5; TRBD2 matches 7 bases. The source of this sequence is a woman in her 30s in good health and CMV-seropositive. Material for sequencing was PBMCs. This CDR3 reads CASSIRGGREETQYF. The CDR3, as DNA: TGTGCCAGTAGTATACGAGGCGGGAGAGAAGAGACCCAGTACTTC.